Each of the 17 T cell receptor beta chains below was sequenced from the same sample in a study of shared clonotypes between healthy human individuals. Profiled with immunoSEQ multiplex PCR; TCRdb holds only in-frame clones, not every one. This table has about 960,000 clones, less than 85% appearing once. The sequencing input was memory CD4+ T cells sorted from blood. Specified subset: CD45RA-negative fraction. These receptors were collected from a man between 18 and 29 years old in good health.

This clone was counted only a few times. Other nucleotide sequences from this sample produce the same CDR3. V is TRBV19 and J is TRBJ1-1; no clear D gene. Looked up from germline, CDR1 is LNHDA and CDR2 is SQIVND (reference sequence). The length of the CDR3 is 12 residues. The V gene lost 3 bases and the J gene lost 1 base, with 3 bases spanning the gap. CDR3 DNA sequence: TGTGCCAGTAGTATCCGGAACACTGAAGCTTTCTTT. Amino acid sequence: CASSIRNTEAFF.

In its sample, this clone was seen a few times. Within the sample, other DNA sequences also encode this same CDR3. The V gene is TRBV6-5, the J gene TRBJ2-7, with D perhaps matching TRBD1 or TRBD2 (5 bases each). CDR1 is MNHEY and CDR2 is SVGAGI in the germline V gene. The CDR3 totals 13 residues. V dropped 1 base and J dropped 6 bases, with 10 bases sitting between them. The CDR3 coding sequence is TGTGCCAGCAGTTACTTAACTGGGGGCGAGCAGTACTTC. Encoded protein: CASSYLTGGEQYF.

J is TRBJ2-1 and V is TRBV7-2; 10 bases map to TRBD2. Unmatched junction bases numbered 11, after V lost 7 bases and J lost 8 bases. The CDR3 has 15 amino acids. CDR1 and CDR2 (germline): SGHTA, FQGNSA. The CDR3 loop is CASTYPGTSDHEQFF. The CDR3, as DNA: TGTGCCAGCACCTATCCCGGGACTAGCGACCATGAGCAGTTCTTC.

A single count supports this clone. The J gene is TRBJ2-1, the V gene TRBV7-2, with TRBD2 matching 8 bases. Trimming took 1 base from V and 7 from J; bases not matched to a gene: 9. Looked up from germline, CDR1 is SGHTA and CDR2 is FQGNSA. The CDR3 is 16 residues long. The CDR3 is CASSLVSGGPGNEQFF. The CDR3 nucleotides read TGTGCCAGCAGCTTAGTCTCGGGAGGGCCCGGAAATGAGCAGTTCTTC.

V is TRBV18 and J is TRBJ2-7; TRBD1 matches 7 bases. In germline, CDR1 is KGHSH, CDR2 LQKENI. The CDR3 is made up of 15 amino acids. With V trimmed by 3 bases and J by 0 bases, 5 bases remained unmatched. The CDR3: CASSPTGATSYEQYF. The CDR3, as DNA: TGTGCCAGCTCACCTACAGGGGCAACCTCCTACGAGCAGTACTTC.

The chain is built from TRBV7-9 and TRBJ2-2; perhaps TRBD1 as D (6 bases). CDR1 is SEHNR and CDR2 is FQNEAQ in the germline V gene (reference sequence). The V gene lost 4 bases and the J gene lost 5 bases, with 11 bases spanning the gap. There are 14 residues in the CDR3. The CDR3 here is CASSSGVSTGELFF. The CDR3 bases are TGTGCCAGCAGCTCAGGGGTGTCAACCGGGGAGCTGTTTTTT.

CDR3 bases: TGTGCCAGCAGCCCTAGGGGGGTGGGCTATATCCACTTT. It codes for CASSPRGVGYIHF. The V gene is TRBV7-2, the J gene TRBJ1-6, with TRBD1 as a possible D gene (6 bases). The length of the CDR3 is 13 residues. Trimming cost V 5 bases and J 17 bases, with 19 bases left between them. The V gene's germline CDR1 is SGHTA and CDR2 FQGNSA. The whole variable domain, filled in from reference TRBV7-2 and TRBJ1-6, reads GAGVSQSPSNKVTEKGKDVELRCDPISGHTALYWYRQSLGQGLEFLIYFQGNSAPDKSGLPSDRFSAERTGGSVSTLTIQRTQQEDSAVYLCASSPRGVGYIHFGNGTRLTVT.

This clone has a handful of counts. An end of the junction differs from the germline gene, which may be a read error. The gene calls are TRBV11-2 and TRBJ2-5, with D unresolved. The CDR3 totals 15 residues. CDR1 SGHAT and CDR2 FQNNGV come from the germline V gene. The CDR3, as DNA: TGTGCCAGCAGCTTAGCGGCAGCCAGACAAGGGACCCAGTACTTC. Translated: CASSLAAARQGTQYF.

CDR3 loop: CASSLGYGNTIYF. CDR3 in DNA: TGCGCCAGCAGCTTGGGGTATGGAAACACCATATATTTT. The V call is TRBV5-1, the J call TRBJ1-3; unclear D gene. V dropped 0 bases and J dropped 3 bases, with 4 bases sitting between them. The germline V gene has CDR1 SGHRS and CDR2 YFSETQ. CDR3 length: 13 residues.

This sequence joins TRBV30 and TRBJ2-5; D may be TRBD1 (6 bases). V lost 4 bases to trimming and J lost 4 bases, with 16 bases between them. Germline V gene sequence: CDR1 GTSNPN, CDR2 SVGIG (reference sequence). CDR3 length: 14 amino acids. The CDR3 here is CAWIKDRLGETQYF. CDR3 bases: TGTGCCTGGATTAAAGACAGGCTGGGAGAGACCCAGTACTTC.

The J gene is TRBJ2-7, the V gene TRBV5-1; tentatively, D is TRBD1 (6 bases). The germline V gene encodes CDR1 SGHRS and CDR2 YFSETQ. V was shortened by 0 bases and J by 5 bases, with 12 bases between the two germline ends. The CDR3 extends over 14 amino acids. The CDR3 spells CASSLGAGVDEQYF. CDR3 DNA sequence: TGCGCCAGCAGCTTGGGGGCAGGGGTAGACGAGCAGTACTTC.

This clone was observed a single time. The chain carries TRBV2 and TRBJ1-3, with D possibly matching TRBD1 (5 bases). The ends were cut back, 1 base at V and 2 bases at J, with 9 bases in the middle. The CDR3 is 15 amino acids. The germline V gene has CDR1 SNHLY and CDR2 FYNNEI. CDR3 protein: CASSEVTATGNTIYF. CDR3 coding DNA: TGTGCCAGCAGTGAAGTGACAGCCACTGGAAACACCATATATTTT.

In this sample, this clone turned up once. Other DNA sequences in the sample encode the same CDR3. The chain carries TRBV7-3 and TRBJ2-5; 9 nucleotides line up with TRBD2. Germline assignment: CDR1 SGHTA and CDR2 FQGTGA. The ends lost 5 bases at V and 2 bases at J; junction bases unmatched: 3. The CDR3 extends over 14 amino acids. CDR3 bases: TGTGCCAGCAGCCCCGCGGGGGGGCAAGAGACCCAGTACTTC. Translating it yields CASSPAGGQETQYF.

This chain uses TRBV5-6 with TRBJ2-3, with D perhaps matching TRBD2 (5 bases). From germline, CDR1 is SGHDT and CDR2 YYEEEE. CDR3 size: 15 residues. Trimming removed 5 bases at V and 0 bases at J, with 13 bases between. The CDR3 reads CASSPLAESTDTQYF. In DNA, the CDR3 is TGTGCCAGCAGTCCTCTAGCTGAAAGCACAGATACGCAGTATTTT.

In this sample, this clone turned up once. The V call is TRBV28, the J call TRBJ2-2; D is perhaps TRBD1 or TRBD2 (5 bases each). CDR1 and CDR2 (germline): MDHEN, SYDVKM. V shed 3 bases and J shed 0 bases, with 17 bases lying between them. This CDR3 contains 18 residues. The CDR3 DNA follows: TGTGCCAGCAGTTTTATGGGGACGAAGGGGACGAACACCGGGGAGCTGTTTTTT. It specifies CASSFMGTKGTNTGELFF.

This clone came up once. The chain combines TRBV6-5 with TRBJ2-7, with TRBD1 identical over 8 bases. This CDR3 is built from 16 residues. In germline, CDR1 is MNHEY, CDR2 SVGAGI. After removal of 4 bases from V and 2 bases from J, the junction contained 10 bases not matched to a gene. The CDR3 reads CASSSAGTGSTYEQYF. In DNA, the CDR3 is TGTGCCAGCAGTTCCGCCGGGACAGGCTCAACCTACGAGCAGTACTTC.

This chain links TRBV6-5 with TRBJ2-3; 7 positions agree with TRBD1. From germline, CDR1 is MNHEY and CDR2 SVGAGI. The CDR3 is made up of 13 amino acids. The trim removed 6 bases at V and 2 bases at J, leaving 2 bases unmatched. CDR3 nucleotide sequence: TGTGCCAGCAGAGGACAGGCCACAGATACGCAGTATTTT. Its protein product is CASRGQATDTQYF.